This T cell receptor (beta chain) was documented in a study of blood T cell repertoires in COVID-19. TCRdb's table, derived via immunoSEQ multiplex PCR, lists solely in-frame clones and lacks some. In the table there are 65,000 to 90,000 clones, 65% to 85% of which are singletons. The CDR3 covers 15 residues. Germline V gene lookup returns CDR1 SGDLS and CDR2 YYNGEE. V lost 3 bases, J lost 3 bases, and 6 bases stayed unmatched. J is TRBJ1-3 and V is TRBV9; 7 bases fit TRBD1. The clonotype was recovered from an elderly woman with active or convalescent COVID-19. Input material: peripheral blood. The CDR3 loop is CASSAQGGSGNTIYF. CDR3 in DNA: TGTGCCAGCAGCGCGCAGGGGGGCAGTGGAAACACCATATATTTT.